The 3 T cell receptor beta chains given below trace back to one sample, sequenced in a study of T cell responses to AZD1222 COVID-19 vaccine. Clones were read by immunoSEQ multiplex PCR, and TCRdb kept only the in-frame ones, dropping some. The sample consists of about 150,000 clones, about 93% of them appearing once. Sequenced material: peripheral blood, taken on day 0 of AZD1222 vaccination. Source of these receptors: an adult in good health.

J is TRBJ2-1 and V is TRBV11-2; 7 bases are shared with TRBD2. Unmatched junction bases numbered 19, after V lost 3 bases and J lost 8 bases. CDR3 length: 18 residues. Germline V gene sequence: CDR1 SGHAT, CDR2 FQNNGV. CDR3 sequence (DNA): TGTGCCAGCAGCTTGTCAATTACGGGAGGACTCATCCCCGATGAGCAGTTCTTC. Its translation is CASSLSITGGLIPDEQFF.

The V call is TRBV7-3, the J call TRBJ2-2; D is possibly TRBD1 or TRBD2 (6 bases each). V lost 3 bases and J lost 6, with 11 bases in between. This CDR3 is 14 amino acids long. Germline V gives CDR1 SGHTA, CDR2 FQGTGA. The CDR3 coding sequence is TGTGCCAGCAGCTTCACCGGGGGCCCCGGGGAGCTGTTTTTT. Encoded protein: CASSFTGGPGELFF.

The chain recombines TRBV6-5 with TRBJ1-1, with a possible D match to TRBD1 (5 bases). Germline V lookup: CDR1 MNHEY, CDR2 SVGAGI. The V end was cut by 6 bases, the J end by 5 bases, with 10 bases between. This CDR3 is 12 amino acids long. CDR3 loop: CASRGEGTEAFF. CDR3 nucleotide sequence: TGTGCCAGCAGGGGGGAGGGGACTGAAGCTTTCTTT.